The 7 T cell receptor beta chains given below trace back to one sample, sequenced in a study of T cells in Graves' hyperthyroidism and ophthalmopathy. Template material for amplifying TCR beta CDR3 regions consisted of RNA transcripts. The HTBI primer set drove a first-round RT-PCR of the TCR CDR3. TCRdb passed the multiplex PCR reads through MiXCR, listing each CDR3 protein once. In the table there are around 240,000 distinct CDR3 sequences, roughly 15% of which are singletons. The sequencing input was blood. The origin of the receptors is a woman aged 18-29 years with Graves' ophthalmopathy.

This clonotype was detected many times. The chain employs TRBV20-1 and TRBJ2-3; 7 bases line up with TRBD1. The ends lost 2 bases at V and 0 bases at J; junction bases unmatched: 5. The CDR3 is 15 residues long. The V gene's germline CDR1 is DFQATT and CDR2 SNEGSKA (reference sequence). DNA of the CDR3: TGCAGTGCTAGACTAGGACAGGCGAGCACAGATACGCAGTATTTT. Its protein product is CSARLGQASTDTQYF.

This clonotype was seen repeatedly, ten times or more. V gene TRBV7-2 combines with J gene TRBJ2-7; D might be TRBD2 (5 bases). Trimming removed 4 bases at V and 3 bases at J, with 19 bases between. The CDR3 sequence is 16 residues long. The germline V gene encodes CDR1 SGHTA and CDR2 FQGNSA. This CDR3 is CASSSPGVAPRYEQYF. The CDR3 coding sequence is TGTGCCAGCAGCTCCCCTGGGGTAGCGCCCCGCTACGAGCAGTACTTC.

This clonotype appeared many times. V is TRBV6-1 and J is TRBJ1-1; TRBD1 is a possible D gene (5 bases). From germline, CDR1 is MNHNS and CDR2 SASEGT. The CDR3 runs 15 residues. The V and J ends lost 6 bases and 5 bases respectively, with 19 bases between them. DNA of the CDR3: TGTGCCAGCAGCACCTCGGGGGGGGGAAGGACTGAAGCTTTCTTT. Protein: CASSTSGGGRTEAFF.

The V and J genes are TRBV7-2 and TRBJ2-7, with 7 bases aligning to TRBD2. The length of the CDR3 is 15 residues. V trimming: 5 bases; J trimming: 3 bases; junction bases outside the gene matches: 10. Germline CDR1 and CDR2: SGHTA and FQGNSA. This CDR3 reads CASSPGLAVGYEQYF. The CDR3 coding sequence is TGTGCCAGCAGCCCCGGGCTAGCGGTCGGCTACGAGCAGTACTTC.

Many counts were recorded for this clonotype. This sequence joins TRBV5-5 and TRBJ1-2, with 8 bases matching TRBD1. Germline V gene lookup returns CDR1 SGHKS and CDR2 YYEKEE (reference sequence). With V trimmed by 4 bases and J by 4 bases, 12 bases remained unmatched. The CDR3 contains 16 residues. CDR3 nucleotide sequence: TGTGCCAGCAGCCGCGAACCGGGACAGGAGCTCTATGGCTACACCTTC. As protein: CASSREPGQELYGYTF.

The rearrangement uses TRBV7-9 and TRBJ1-2; D call uncertain. CDR1 SEHNR and CDR2 FQNEAQ come from the germline V gene (reference sequence). V shed 0 bases and J shed 4 bases, with 12 bases lying between them. This CDR3 region has 15 residues. The CDR3 bases are TGTGCCAGCAGCTTAGCGTCCGGGTACGGCTATGGCTACACCTTC. Translating it yields CASSLASGYGYGYTF.

This clonotype has at least ten counts. The chain has TRBV18 and TRBJ2-2; D perhaps matches TRBD1 (6 bases). Germline assignment: CDR1 KGHSH and CDR2 LQKENI. Trimming removed 6 bases at V and 0 bases at J, with 11 bases between. The CDR3 covers 15 residues. CDR3 coding DNA: TGTGCCAGCTCTCGCCGGGACACGAACACCGGGGAGCTGTTTTTT. It translates to CASSRRDTNTGELFF.